This entry lists 4 T cell receptor beta chains sequenced from one sample in a study of blood T cell repertoires in COVID-19. Only in-frame clones appear in the TCRdb table, and some are missing; sequencing was by immunoSEQ multiplex PCR. The sample carries 200,000 to 300,000 clones, around 88% recorded once. The material sequenced was PBMCs or T cells enriched from blood (not recorded which). The source is a woman aged 30 to 39 who had recovered from COVID-19.

The J gene is TRBJ1-2, the V gene TRBV28; D is uncertain. The germline CDR1 and CDR2 sequences are MDHEN and SYDVKM. Trimming took 4 bases from V and 8 from J, leaving 11 bases between them. The CDR3 is made up of 12 amino acids. The CDR3 loop reads CASSSQAGGYTF. In DNA form, the CDR3 reads TGTGCCAGCAGTTCGCAGGCGGGAGGCTACACCTTC.

The CDR3 loop is CAISRGQGSGGEKLFF. The CDR3 bases are TGTGCCATCAGTAGGGGACAGGGGAGTGGCGGTGAAAAACTGTTTTTT. V usage is TRBV10-3 and J usage is TRBJ1-4, with TRBD1 matching over 10 bases. After removal of 5 bases from V and 7 bases from J, the junction contained 10 bases not matched to a gene. This CDR3 region has 16 residues. The V gene's germline CDR1 is ENHRY and CDR2 SYGVKD.

The chain combines TRBV7-2 with TRBJ2-1, with a weak D call TRBD1 (5 bases). Germline CDR1 is SGHTA and CDR2 is FQGNSA. CDR3 size: 16 residues. Deletions cut 1 base from V and 2 bases from J, with 12 bases between. This CDR3 reads CASSLGWRQTYNEQFF. The CDR3, as DNA: TGTGCCAGCAGCTTAGGCTGGAGACAGACCTACAATGAGCAGTTCTTC.

A few counts support this clone. This sample also contains other DNA sequences that code for the same CDR3. CDR3 amino acids: CASSSGQGNNQPQHF. Here the CDR3 DNA reads TGTGCCAGCAGTTCCGGACAGGGGAACAATCAGCCCCAGCATTTT. V usage is TRBV28 and J usage is TRBJ1-5; 9 nucleotides agree with TRBD1. The V segment lost 4 bases and the J segment 3 bases; nucleotides outside the gene matches: 4. CDR3 length: 15 amino acids. From germline, CDR1 is MDHEN and CDR2 SYDVKM.